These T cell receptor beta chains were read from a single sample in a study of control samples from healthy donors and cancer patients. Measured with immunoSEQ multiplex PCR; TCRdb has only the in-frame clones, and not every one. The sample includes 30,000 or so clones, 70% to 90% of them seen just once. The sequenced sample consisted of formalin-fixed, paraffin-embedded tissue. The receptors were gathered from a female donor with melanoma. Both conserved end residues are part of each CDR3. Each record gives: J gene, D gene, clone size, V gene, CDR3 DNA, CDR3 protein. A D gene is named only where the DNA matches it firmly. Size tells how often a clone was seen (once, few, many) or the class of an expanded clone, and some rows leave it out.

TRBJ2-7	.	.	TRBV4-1	TGCGCCAGCAGCCAAGATCCCCCTTACGAGCAGTACTTC	CASSQDPPYEQYF
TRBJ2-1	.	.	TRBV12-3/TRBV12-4	TGTGCCAGCAGTTTAGCTATGAACAATGAGCAGTTCTTC	CASSLAMNNEQFF
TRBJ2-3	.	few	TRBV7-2	TGTGCCAGCAGCTCCCGGACCTCGGCAGATACGCAGTATTTT	CASSSRTSADTQYF
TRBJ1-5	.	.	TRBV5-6	TGTGCCAGCAGCTTGGCCCACGGGCCTGTGGGGTGTCAGCCCCAGCATTTT	CASSLAHGPVGCQPQHF
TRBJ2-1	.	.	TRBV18	TGTGCCAGCTCACCTCGGACCGTGTATGAGCAGTTCTTC	CASSPRTVYEQFF
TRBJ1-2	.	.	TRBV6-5	TGTGCCAGCAGAGGTGTATGGCTAAACTATGGCTACACCTTC	CASRGVWLNYGYTF
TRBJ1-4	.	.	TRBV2	TGTGCCAGCAGTGAATTGGGGCAGGGAGGCAAAAAACTGTTTTTT	CASSELGQGGKKLFF
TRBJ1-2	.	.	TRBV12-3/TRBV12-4	TGCGCCAGCAGAACACAGGGAAGGGGCTACACCTTC	CASRTQGRGYTF
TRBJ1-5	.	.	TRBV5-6	TGTGCCAGCGGGAGGGGGAATAGCAATCAGCCCCAGCATTTT	CASGRGNSNQPQHF
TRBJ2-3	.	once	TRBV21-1	TGTGCCAGCAGCAAATGGGACGGGCCCACAGATACGCAGTATTTT	CASSKWDGPTDTQYF
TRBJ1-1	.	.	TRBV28	TGTGCCAGCAGTTTAATAGGACGGATGAACACTGAAGCTTTCTTT	CASSLIGRMNTEAFF
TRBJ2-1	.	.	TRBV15	TGTGCCACCAGCAGAGATCATGTCACCAATGAGCAGTTCTTC	CATSRDHVTNEQFF
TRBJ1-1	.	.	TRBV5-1	TGCGCCAGCAGCCCCGACAAAGGACAGCCGGGGGAAGCTTTCTTT	CASSPDKGQPGEAFF